This T cell receptor (beta chain) appears in the sequencing data of a study of cytomegalovirus exposure and HLA in healthy donors. Study-wide background: As released early, the data held 85 million to 95 million unique TCRs from HLA-typed donors. Among the roughly 400 genotyped donors, 70% to 90% were placed in the Caucasian-associated ancestry cluster. Study-wide results and limits: Roughly even sequencing depth across donors was the assumption behind the presence/absence analyses. In the analysis, some V segments, TRBV6-2 and TRBV6-3 included, were excluded as indistinguishable.

In the PCR, 60 Vbeta and 13 Jbeta primers were used. Data came from immunoSEQ multiplex PCR; TCRdb stores just in-frame clones and leaves some out. The sample yields about 120,000 clones, 75% to 90% seen once. Germline assignment: CDR1 SGHNT and CDR2 YYREEE (reference sequence). This CDR3 comprises 14 residues. V lost 4 bases to trimming and J lost 0 bases, with 10 bases between them. As to this clone: Its specificity is unknown.

This clonotype originated in a man between 18 and 35 years old in good health and CMV-seropositive. V and J are TRBV5-4 and TRBJ1-2; the D gene is possibly TRBD1 (6 bases). Material for sequencing was PBMCs. CDR3 bases: TGTGCCAGCAGCGAACAGGGATCTAACTATGGCTACACCTTC. Translation: CASSEQGSNYGYTF.